The 12 T cell receptor beta chains listed next were all sequenced from one sample in a study of cytomegalovirus exposure and HLA in healthy donors. The PCR ran on 60 Vbeta and 13 Jbeta primers. Sequenced by immunoSEQ multiplex PCR; TCRdb stores in-frame clones only, minus some. Altogether 150,000 to 200,000 clones are present, more than 75% being singletons, with the ten largest covering about 2.5%. Sequenced input: PBMCs. Receptors originate from a woman between 25 and 40 years old in good health and CMV-seropositive.

The chain joins TRBV29-1 to TRBJ2-1; tentative D call: TRBD1 (5 bases). V was shortened by 1 base and J by 3 bases, with 10 bases between the two germline ends. The V gene's germline CDR1 is SQVTM and CDR2 ANQGSEA. The CDR3 has 14 amino acids. The CDR3 nucleotides are TGCAGCGTTGAAGGGCAGGGCGTCTACAATGAGCAGTTCTTC. Translation: CSVEGQGVYNEQFF.

This clone was counted a single time. One junction end does not reproduce the germline sequence, and a read error may be involved. In DNA, the CDR3 is TGTGCCAGCAGCTTGGATCCGGGACTAGCGGGGTTCAATGGGCAGTTCTTC. Protein product: CASSLDPGLAGFNGQFF. The chain carries TRBV11-2 and TRBJ2-1; 13 positions agree with TRBD2. Germline values: CDR1 SGHAT, CDR2 FQNNGV. The CDR3 spans 17 residues.

The chain uses TRBV9 and TRBJ2-6; a weak D match, TRBD1 (5 bases). Looked up from germline, CDR1 is SGDLS and CDR2 is YYNGEE. Trimming took off 0 bases at V and 1 base at J, with 11 bases between the two ends. CDR3 length equals 17 residues. Here the CDR3 reads CASSVAGRVSGANVLTF. The CDR3 nucleotides read TGTGCCAGCAGCGTAGCGGGCAGGGTGTCTGGGGCCAACGTCCTGACTTTC.

The chain employs TRBV9 and TRBJ2-5; tentative D call: TRBD2 (5 bases). Germline CDR1 is SGDLS and CDR2 is YYNGEE. This CDR3 has 17 amino acids. The V gene lost 0 bases and the J gene lost 0 bases, with 15 bases spanning the gap. The CDR3 nucleotides read TGTGCCAGCAGCGTAGCCGCAAGCGGAGGATACCAAGAGACCCAGTACTTC. Protein sequence: CASSVAASGGYQETQYF.

The V gene is TRBV28, the J gene TRBJ1-4; possible D gene TRBD1, 5 bases. The V end was cut by 6 bases, the J end by 9 bases, with 17 bases between. The CDR3 covers 14 residues. Germline CDR1 and CDR2: MDHEN and SYDVKM. The CDR3 reads CASSSHGGIQKLFF. The CDR3 nucleotides are TGTGCCAGCAGCTCACACGGGGGTATTCAAAAACTGTTTTTT.

This chain joins TRBV7-9 and TRBJ1-5; D unclear. Germline loops: CDR1 SEHNR, CDR2 FQNEAQ (reference sequence). V dropped 6 bases and J dropped 6 bases, with 21 bases sitting between them. The CDR3 totals 16 residues. DNA for the CDR3: TGTGCCAGCAGGTCCCTGTCGCGGGGATTGGGTCAGCCCCAGCATTTT. It codes for CASRSLSRGLGQPQHF.

This rearrangement joins TRBV4-2 to TRBJ1-6; perhaps TRBD1 as D (5 bases). Per germline, CDR1 LGHNA and CDR2 YNFKEQ. V gave up 0 bases and J gave up 2 bases, with 11 bases separating them. This CDR3 is built from 17 residues. The CDR3 region has the DNA TGTGCCAGCAGCCAAGATTTCGGGGGTCCCTATAATTCACCCCTCCACTTT. It codes for CASSQDFGGPYNSPLHF.

This clone is a singleton in its sample. The chain has TRBV12-2 and TRBJ1-2; the tabulated D call, TRBD1, remains unverified against the DNA. TRBV12-2 is flagged as a pseudogene. The CDR3 sequence is 13 residues long. The CDR3 region is CASRQGAAYGYTF. CDR3 DNA: TGTGCAAGTCGCCAGGGGGCAGCCTATGGCTACACCTTC.

The rearrangement links TRBV28 to TRBJ1-4, with D perhaps matching TRBD1 (5 bases). The germline gives CDR1 MDHEN, CDR2 SYDVKM. V lost 3 bases to trimming and J lost 5 bases, with 13 bases between them. The CDR3 spans 15 residues. In nucleotides, the CDR3 is TGTGCCAGCAGTTTGGCGGGACGGCTGAATGAAAAACTGTTTTTT. Translated, it gives CASSLAGRLNEKLFF.

The chain recombines TRBV4-3 with TRBJ1-1; 10 bases fit TRBD1. This CDR3 comprises 16 residues. Germline trimming cut 7 bases from V and 11 bases from J; bases unmatched to any gene: 19. Germline CDR1 and CDR2: LGHNA and YSLEER. The CDR3 bases are TGCGCCAGCACCCCTGGACCGGGACAGGGGAATGGATGGGCTTTCTTT. This encodes CASTPGPGQGNGWAFF.

This clone showed up just a few times. The chain recombines TRBV28 with TRBJ1-2, with D unresolved. CDR3 length: 10 amino acids. The germline gives CDR1 MDHEN, CDR2 SYDVKM. V shed 6 bases and J shed 6 bases, with 5 bases lying between them. The CDR3: CASRADGYTF. The DNA of the CDR3 is TGTGCCAGCAGAGCCGATGGCTACACCTTC.

J is TRBJ2-5 and V is TRBV10-2; TRBD2 aligns across 9 bases. The DNA end is a closer match to TRBJ2-7, so the J assignment may be wrong. Germline CDR1 WSHSY, CDR2 SAAADI. This CDR3 contains 18 residues. CDR3 nucleotides: TGCGCCAGCAGTGATTTCGAGCGGGGGGCGGTCAATAACTACGAGCAGTACTTC. As protein: CASSDFERGAVNNYEQYF.